The sequence of this TCR beta chain was determined in a study of cytomegalovirus exposure and HLA in healthy donors (dated by TCRdb to between 2016 and 2019). Regarding the research as a whole: According to an earlier analysis of 450 to 650 of the donors, 150 million to 200 million T cells yielded roughly 110 million unique TCR beta sequences and about 300 Gb of sequence data. To predict cytomegalovirus infection status, the study combined high-throughput TCR immunosequencing, statistical association of individual TCRs with disease status, and machine learning. Roughly 5 DR-DQ haplotypes were handled as single units for association and clustering, since linkage in the cohort was strong. Typing coverage varied by locus: roughly 620-640 donors for A, B, C, DRB1 and DQB1; some 520 for DQA1; over 600 for DPA1; approximately 470 for DPB1. The study used immunosequencing to profile the T cell repertoires of 600 to 850 subjects and linked those repertoires to cytomegalovirus serostatus. Rather than using new phenotypic data, the later analysis identified candidate immune exposures from TCR beta sequences and from how often those sequences occurred across donors. HLA typing covered class I and class II loci at four-digit resolution. An earlier analysis of nearly 600 of the donors applied high-throughput TCR beta sequencing to assess whether each TCR beta V gene segment acted as functional or pseudogenic. Of the 300 to 500 genotyped donors, less than 90% were placed in the genetic ancestry cluster associated with self-reported Caucasian donors. Besides the first cohort of roughly 640 subjects, a separate validation cohort made up of over a hundred different subjects was used. The aim of the study was to test whether cataloging public T cell receptors could identify signatures of past pathogen exposure. A later genetic analysis took genome-wide SNP genotypes for about 55% of the 666 donors and used that subset as a discovery cohort. Donor age, sex, ethnicity and CMV serostatus were compiled alongside the repertoire data. A later analysis re-examined previously published TCR beta repertoires from 610 or so donors and added high-resolution HLA genotyping to investigate patterns of TCR occurrence. An early release that covered 500 to 800 HLA-typed donors contained 250 to 350 gigabases of sequencing data and 75 million to 100 million unique TCR sequences. All discovery cohort repertoires had been generated using a single sequencing platform. On average, around 240,000 unique TCR beta nucleotide sequences were sequenced per donor among a few hundred genotyped donors of the cohort, with 15% to 20% of those sequences being non-productive. What the work shows at the level of the full study, not this receptor alone: According to a later analysis, parvovirus B19, influenza, CMV and Epstein-Barr virus appeared linked to several top co-occurrence clusters. Because some donors lacked HLA typing at each locus, the association tests relied only on the typed subset. It was suggested by the authors that the approach could potentially be generalized to other disease states and immunological phenotypes. A later analysis found that most CMV-associated TCR beta chains appeared HLA-restricted, with HLA associations seemingly driven largely by CMV exposure. Correlated functional status among segregating V segments might reflect linkage disequilibrium, but an unknown experimental factor could not be ruled out. The 87-base-pair reads could not distinguish some IMGT-functional V segments, including TRBV6-2 and TRBV6-3, so those segments were excluded. A further reported finding was that TCR beta sequences accurately predicted the HLA-A and HLA-B alleles for most subjects in the first cohort. Across donors, most TCR sequences were observed very rarely, whereas some public TCRs were present in many individuals. In the study, around 150 TCR beta chains were listed as associated with cytomegalovirus. A later analysis associated about 18,000 TCR beta sequences with specific HLA alleles at a false discovery rate of 0.05. Immune exposure information for the cohort was limited to CMV serostatus. In an earlier analysis of roughly 500 of the donors, most TCR beta V segments appeared in productive rearrangements about 87% or about 30% of the time, broadly matching IMGT annotations. Three of the identified cytomegalovirus-associated TCR beta chains were confirmed in vitro to be specific for cytomegalovirus antigens. According to a later genetic analysis, donors in an Asian-associated ancestry cluster had fewer N-insertions in productive TCRs than the approximately 630-donor mean. Because counts were too low, more than 15 rarely observed V segments, including chromosome 9 orphons, were excluded from the earlier analysis of under 650 of the donors. Roughly uniform sequencing depth across donors was assumed in presence/absence analyses, although this assumption may not hold. In a later analysis, HLA-associated TCR beta chains showed more clonal expansion and lower generation probabilities than non-associated chains that were equally common. The classifier was reported to diagnose cytomegalovirus status with high specificity and sensitivity in both the original cohort and the validation cohort. A later genetic analysis associated a missense DCLRE1C variant with V-gene and J-gene trimming of TCR beta chains, and an independent cohort replicated the association. A later analysis found that TCR association rates varied across HLA loci, with DRB1 alleles showing the most associated TCRs and HLA-C alleles the fewest. In this cohort, only TCR beta chains were sequenced, and detectable features were limited by the absence of alpha or paired-chain data. A cluster of highly shared sequence variants was judged likely to represent a technical artifact of the sequencing pipeline. When HLA alleles, especially DR and DQ, strongly co-occurred, TCR associations were difficult to assign to individual alleles.

The CDR3, cysteine through phenylalanine, is 13 amino acids long. The read is trimmed to its CDR3 DNA, 39 bases read in frame from base 1. For CDR1 and CDR2, the germline V gene lists MRHNA and SNTAGT. Trimming takes 4 bases off V and 7 bases off J; junction bases not matched to a gene: 1. Concerning this clone: Its antigen target is currently unknown. The sample holds no much larger clone one base away, and base qualities are not on file.

Library creation used the immunoSEQ multiplex PCR assay. For the multiplex PCR, a mixture combining 60 forward primers for TCR Vbeta segments and 13 reverse primers for TCR Jbeta segments was used. A multiplex PCR assay on genomic DNA amplified the CDR3 region of rearranged TCR beta genes. Amplified TCR beta libraries were sequenced as 87-base-pair reads on the Illumina HiSeq System. For the original study's pipeline: In a later analysis, roughly 80 million unique TCR beta chains were counted across the roughly 670 repertoires, and roughly 11 million of these chains were shared by at least two donors. To remove PCR and sequencing errors, raw reads were error-corrected and collapsed into unique sequences using a nearest-neighbor algorithm that merged closely related sequences. To assign V, D and J gene segments, CDR3 sequences were aligned to IMGT reference sequences. Each retained sequence needed at least a six-nucleotide match to both a V gene segment and a J gene segment. A rearrangement counted as productive if the CDR3 had no stop codons and remained in frame with V and J, and every other rearrangement counted as non-productive. Following IMGT convention, CDR3 was defined as the stretch from the second conserved V-encoded cysteine to the conserved J-encoded phenylalanine. In an earlier analysis of more than 550 of the donors, sequences lacking an unambiguous match to a single V gene segment were excluded. An earlier analysis of 587 of the donors called V segments functional above 56.7% productive rearrangements and segregating when the between-donor standard deviation exceeded 5%. A statistical classification framework was built to diagnose cytomegalovirus status from the catalog of TCR beta chain sequences. In a later analysis, V and J genes were assigned by comparing TCR nucleotide sequences against IMGT/GENE-DB human TR gene sequences. In a later analysis, CDR3 sequences and most-parsimonious VDJ recombination scenarios were assigned using the TCRdist pipeline. A later analysis defined each TCR beta chain by its CDR3 amino acid sequence plus V-gene family, and excluded reads lacking a unique V-gene family. As a way to deal with suspected cross-contamination and a sequencing artifact, a later analysis dropped nearly 600 nucleotide sequences that were highly shared and had low generation probability. In a later analysis, a clonal expansion index was calculated for each public chain from normalized within-repertoire ranks of inferred template counts. In a later analysis, generation probabilities were computed with a VDJ recombination model fitted to out-of-frame rearrangements, and the resulting probabilities were checked against IGoR. In a later analysis, hypergeometric tests were used to score TCR-TCR, TCR-HLA and TCR-CMV co-occurrence, with a repertoire-size bias correction applied to TCR pairs. To estimate false discovery rates, a later analysis permuted the HLA or CMV assignments 20 times. In a later analysis, co-occurring TCRs were grouped with DBSCAN, and TCRdist sequence similarity was added when clustering was performed within HLA-allele-positive subsets. Co-occurrence clustering excluded repertoires with fewer than 30,000 or more than 120,000 public chains, plus five with anomalous nucleotide sharing. Held by TCRdb, this immuneACCESS table contains in-frame sequences only and omits some clones. Under half of the omission traces to an unresolved V gene where checked; the cause of the rest is unknown. The DNA was the basis for D and trimming; V, J and clone size are from that table. In all, the sample holds hundreds of thousands of clones, and about 90% of those were seen once. Of the sample, roughly 2.3% falls within the top ten clones.

In total, about 650 healthy bone marrow donors made up the cohort. At the time of sampling, every cohort member was nominally healthy, though immune exposures that went unrecorded were likely present. The donor tested CMV seronegative and was one of the 352 seronegative cohort members. A peripheral blood sample was provided by each donor, and peripheral blood mononuclear cells were used for TCR beta sequencing. The Qiagen DNeasy Blood Extraction Kit was used to extract genomic DNA from the blood cell samples. The sequence is built from TRBV6-4 and TRBJ1-6; a stretch of 7 junction bases matches TRBD1. The sample consisted of PBMCs. The clonotype originates from a woman younger than 35 in good health and CMV-seronegative. The CDR3 corresponds to CASSGRGNSPLHF. In nucleotides, the sequence is TGTGCCAGCAGTGGCAGGGGGAATTCACCCCTCCACTTT.